These 30 T cell receptor beta chains share one sample of origin, sequenced in a study of cytomegalovirus exposure and HLA in healthy donors. Primers: 60 Vbeta forward and 13 Jbeta reverse. Method: immunoSEQ multiplex PCR; TCRdb's copy keeps in-frame clones and lacks some. The sample records some 130,000 clones, 80% being singletons. The sequenced material came from PBMCs. The receptor set was obtained from a man aged 25-45 years in good health and CMV-seronegative.

Remarks on this clone: Different DNA sequences within this sample yield the same CDR3. Here the CDR3 DNA reads TGTGCCAGCAGTTATACCCTCGACAGGGTGGAGACCCAGTACTTC. It is translated as CASSYTLDRVETQYF. V and J are TRBV6-5 and TRBJ2-5, with 7 bases that match TRBD1. Germline CDR1 MNHEY, CDR2 SVGAGI. V trimming: 3 bases; J trimming: 5 bases; junction bases outside the gene matches: 9. This CDR3 has 15 amino acids.

The CDR3 is CASSESPGLPQYF. CDR3 DNA sequence: TGTGCCAGCAGCGAGTCCCCGGGACTCCCCCAGTACTTC. The chain couples TRBV7-9 to TRBJ2-4; D might be TRBD2 (6 bases). V was pared by 5 bases and J by 13 bases, with 18 bases between. The CDR3 is 13 amino acids. CDR1 SEHNR and CDR2 FQNEAQ come from the germline V gene (reference sequence).

The rearrangement joins TRBV5-3 to TRBJ2-5; 11 positions agree with TRBD2. TRBV5-3 is treated as an ORF (open reading frame) with a function not yet certain. V trimming: 4 bases; J trimming: 4 bases; junction bases outside the gene matches: 3. The CDR3 runs 14 residues. The CDR3 here is CARSPGLAGETQYF. The CDR3 DNA reads as TGTGCCAGAAGCCCTGGACTAGCGGGAGAGACCCAGTACTTC.

The CDR3 loop reads CASSPRVAGELFF. DNA of the CDR3: TGCGCCAGCAGCCCCCGGGTGGCCGGGGAGCTGTTTTTT. This chain joins TRBV5-1 and TRBJ2-2; the D is unclear. The CDR3 extends over 13 amino acids. Germline V gene sequence: CDR1 SGHRS, CDR2 YFSETQ. V dropped 4 bases and J dropped 6 bases, with 10 bases sitting between them.

A word on this clone: Germline is not matched at one junction end, which may reflect a read error. This sequence joins TRBV7-9 and TRBJ1-1; D not resolved. CDR1 is SEHNR and CDR2 is FQNEAQ in the germline V gene (reference sequence). The CDR3 is made up of 14 amino acids. The CDR3 loop is CSSSLVEGNTEAFF. CDR3 sequence (DNA): TGTTCCAGCAGCTTAGTGGAGGGTAACACTGAAGCTTTCTTT.

This clone was seen just once. This chain uses TRBV28 with TRBJ1-4, with D unclear. The ends were cut back, 4 bases at V and 7 bases at J, with 7 bases in the middle. The CDR3 loop spans 12 amino acids. CDR1 and CDR2 (germline): MDHEN, SYDVKM. CDR3 sequence (DNA): TGTGCCAGCAGTTATGCGGGTGAAAAACTGTTTTTT. Amino acid sequence: CASSYAGEKLFF.

The chain uses TRBV18 and TRBJ2-1, with 11 bases aligning to TRBD2. This CDR3 has 15 residues. With 2 bases clipped from V and 7 bases from J, the junction kept 4 bases outside the gene matches. Germline assignment: CDR1 KGHSH and CDR2 LQKENI. CDR3 in amino acids: CASSPTSGRGNEQFF. The DNA of the CDR3 is TGTGCCAGCTCACCAACTAGCGGGAGAGGAAATGAGCAGTTCTTC.

J is TRBJ1-3 and V is TRBV19; D unclear. The CDR3 covers 15 residues. The ends were cut back, 6 bases at V and 4 bases at J, with 16 bases in the middle. Germline V lookup: CDR1 LNHDA, CDR2 SQIVND (reference sequence). The CDR3 bases are TGTGCCAGTAGCCCTGGCGGGGTGTGGGGAAACACCATATATTTT. Protein sequence: CASSPGGVWGNTIYF.

The genes are TRBV18 and TRBJ1-2, with a possible D match to TRBD1 (5 bases). V lost 6 bases and J lost 6, with 14 bases in between. CDR3 length: 13 residues. The germline V gene encodes CDR1 KGHSH and CDR2 LQKENI. This CDR3 reads CASSLGESNGYTF. CDR3 bases: TGTGCCAGCTCTTTAGGGGAATCGAATGGCTACACCTTC.

The chain joins TRBV28 to TRBJ2-3, with D uncertain. CDR1 and CDR2 from the germline V gene are MDHEN and SYDVKM. The CDR3 is 15 residues long. Trimming stripped 4 bases from V and 0 bases from J, with 11 bases between. The CDR3, as DNA: TGTGCCAGCAGTTCCGCGGCCCGGAGCACAGATACGCAGTATTTT. Amino acids: CASSSAARSTDTQYF. The full variable domain, completed using reference TRBV28 and TRBJ2-3, is DVKVTQSSRYLVKRTGEKVFLECVQDMDHENMFWYRQDPGLGLRLIYFSYDVKMKEKGDIPEGYSVSREKKERFSLILESASTNQTSMYLCASSSAARSTDTQYFGPGTRLTVL.

The V call is TRBV29-1, the J call TRBJ2-7, with 8 bases lining up with TRBD1. The junction had 4 bases not matched to a gene; V was cut back by 3 bases and J by 3 bases. Germline-derived CDR1 and CDR2 are SQVTM and ANQGSEA. The CDR3 is 13 amino acids. CDR3 loop: CSVDQGANYEQYF. DNA of the CDR3: TGCAGCGTTGATCAGGGGGCTAACTACGAGCAGTACTTC.

The chain recombines TRBV27 with TRBJ2-3; D not resolved. Trimming removed 5 bases from V and 0 bases from J, with 12 bases in between. Germline values: CDR1 MNHEY, CDR2 SMNVEV (reference sequence). This CDR3 is 15 amino acids long. DNA of the CDR3: TGTGCCAGCAGTCACCCTCCGAGGAGCACAGATACGCAGTATTTT. It is translated as CASSHPPRSTDTQYF.

V gene TRBV28 combines with J gene TRBJ2-1; 13 nucleotides line up with TRBD2. CDR1 is MDHEN, CDR2 SYDVKM, per germline. V trimming: 6 bases; J trimming: 3 bases; junction bases outside the gene matches: 5. The CDR3 extends over 16 amino acids. The CDR3 reads CASRSLAGGDYNEQFF. CDR3 in DNA: TGTGCCAGCAGATCACTAGCGGGAGGGGACTACAATGAGCAGTTCTTC.

A word on this clone: Other DNA sequences from this sample encode an identical CDR3 as well. This chain joins TRBV6-5 and TRBJ1-1; D might be TRBD1 (5 bases). The germline V gene encodes CDR1 MNHEY and CDR2 SVGAGI. The V gene lost 2 bases and the J gene lost 4 bases, with 8 bases spanning the gap. This CDR3 region has 13 residues. In DNA, the CDR3 is TGTGCCAGCAGTTACGCAAGGGGCACTGAAGCTTTCTTT. Translated: CASSYARGTEAFF.

This chain connects TRBV2 to TRBJ2-7, with D tentatively TRBD2 (6 bases). The CDR3 totals 12 residues. CDR1 SNHLY and CDR2 FYNNEI come from the germline V gene. V lost 6 bases and J lost 8, with 14 bases in between. The CDR3 DNA reads as TGTGCCAGCAGCTATGGGACTGTCCAGCAGTACTTC. Translation: CASSYGTVQQYF.

The rearrangement joins TRBV27 to TRBJ2-3, with D perhaps matching TRBD1 (5 bases). Germline V gene sequence: CDR1 MNHEY, CDR2 SMNVEV (reference sequence). V shed 2 bases and J shed 2 bases, with 8 bases lying between them. The CDR3 extends over 14 amino acids. The chain's CDR3 is CASSLKDTTDTQYF. As DNA, the CDR3 is TGTGCCAGCAGTTTAAAGGACACCACAGATACGCAGTATTTT.

This clone has a single count. This sequence joins TRBV18 and TRBJ1-2; D is undetermined. The V end was cut by 4 bases, the J end by 6 bases, with 6 bases between. Germline assignment: CDR1 KGHSH and CDR2 LQKENI. There are 11 residues in the CDR3. The CDR3 coding sequence is TGTGCCAGCTCACAACAACATGGCTACACCTTC. It translates to CASSQQHGYTF. Full variable domain (outside the CDR3, taken from reference TRBV18 and TRBJ1-2): NAGVMQNPRHLVRRRGQEARLRCSPMKGHSHVYWYRQLPEEGLKFMVYLQKENIIDESGMPKERFSAEFPKEGPSILRIQQVVRGDSAAYFCASSQQHGYTFGSGTRLTVV.

This chain uses TRBV9 with TRBJ2-2; no firm D call. This CDR3 has 16 residues. The germline V gene encodes CDR1 SGDLS and CDR2 YYNGEE. The V gene lost 0 bases and the J gene lost 4 bases, with 13 bases spanning the gap. Written as DNA, the CDR3 is TGTGCCAGCAGCGTAGAAGACGGTCGGGTCACCGGGGAGCTGTTTTTT. Protein sequence: CASSVEDGRVTGELFF.

The chain is built from TRBV19 and TRBJ1-5; D remains ambiguous. V shed 2 bases and J shed 7 bases, with 24 bases lying between them. The CDR3 contains 18 residues. Germline-derived CDR1 and CDR2 are LNHDA and SQIVND (reference sequence). The CDR3 DNA is TGTGCCAGTAGTATACCTCCCCAAAGAAGATGGGGAGGCCAGCCCCAGCATTTT. This gives the protein CASSIPPQRRWGGQPQHF.

This clone was detected once. The chain has TRBV2 and TRBJ2-2, with TRBD2 matching 7 bases. The CDR3 has 15 amino acids. Per germline, CDR1 SNHLY and CDR2 FYNNEI. With V trimmed by 7 bases and J by 2 bases, 7 bases remained unmatched. The CDR3, as DNA: TGTGCCAGCAAATTAGGACTAGGAAACACCGGGGAGCTGTTTTTT. Amino acids: CASKLGLGNTGELFF. The entire variable domain, with the rest obtained from reference TRBV2 and TRBJ2-2, is as follows: EPEVTQTPSHQVTQMGQEVILRCVPISNHLYFYWYRQILGQKVEFLVSFYNNEISEKSEIFDDQFSVERPDGSNFTLKIRSTKLEDSAMYFCASKLGLGNTGELFFGEGSRLTVL.

This clone was detected a few times. This chain connects TRBV7-9 to TRBJ1-4; D not certain. The CDR3 is 11 amino acids. Germline CDR1 and CDR2: SEHNR and FQNEAQ (reference sequence). V was cut by 5 bases and J by 5 bases, with 3 bases left in between. The CDR3 DNA sequence: TGTGCCAGCAGCCTAAATGAAAAACTGTTTTTT. Its translation is CASSLNEKLFF.

The genes are TRBV28 and TRBJ2-7; perhaps TRBD2 as D (5 bases). Trimming took off 7 bases at V and 0 bases at J, with 7 bases between the two ends. Germline V lookup: CDR1 MDHEN, CDR2 SYDVKM. CDR3 length: 12 amino acids. The CDR3 loop is CASMGSSYEQYF. The CDR3 DNA follows: TGTGCCAGCATGGGGAGCTCCTACGAGCAGTACTTC.

This rearrangement joins TRBV5-4 to TRBJ2-1; D is unclear. The CDR3 extends over 15 amino acids. The ends were cut back, 4 bases at V and 0 bases at J, with 11 bases in the middle. The germline CDR1 and CDR2 sequences are SGHNT and YYREEE (reference sequence). The CDR3 bases are TGTGCCAGCAGCACGGCAGGCTCCTCCTACAATGAGCAGTTCTTC. Its translation: CASSTAGSSYNEQFF. Complete variable domain (other parts from reference TRBV5-4 and TRBJ2-1): ETGVTQSPTHLIKTRGQQVTLRCSSQSGHNTVSWYQQALGQGPQFIFQYYREEENGRGNFPPRFSGLQFPNYSSELNVNALELDDSALYLCASSTAGSSYNEQFFGPGTRLTVL.

This clone was detected only once. The chain is built from TRBV7-9 and TRBJ2-7; 10 positions agree with TRBD2. CDR1 is SEHNR and CDR2 is FQNEAQ in the germline V gene (reference sequence). The CDR3 totals 14 residues. V lost 3 bases, J lost 7 bases, and 6 bases stayed unmatched. The CDR3 protein is CASSLLAGDNEQYF. The CDR3 nucleotides are TGTGCCAGCAGCTTGCTAGCGGGAGATAATGAGCAGTACTTC. Variable domain in full (rest from reference TRBV7-9 and TRBJ2-7): DTGVSQNPRHKITKRGQNVTFRCDPISEHNRLYWYRQTLGQGPEFLTYFQNEAQLEKSRLLSDRFSAERPKGSFSTLEIQRTEQGDSAMYLCASSLLAGDNEQYFGPGTRLTVT.

This clone showed up just a few times. The J gene is TRBJ2-7, the V gene TRBV2; D not resolved. From germline, CDR1 is SNHLY and CDR2 FYNNEI. V was trimmed by 4 bases and J by 4 bases, leaving 8 bases between them. The CDR3 is 12 residues long. CDR3 sequence reads: CASSGIDYEQYF. The CDR3 bases are TGTGCCAGCAGTGGTATAGATTACGAGCAGTACTTC.

This chain joins TRBV6-1 and TRBJ2-1; a possible D gene is TRBD2 (7 bases). V was pared by 8 bases and J by 6 bases, with 11 bases between. This CDR3 region has 12 residues. From germline, CDR1 is MNHNS and CDR2 SASEGT. The CDR3 coding sequence is TGTGCCAGCGGGGGGGGCGGCAATGAGCAGTTCTTC. Translated, it gives CASGGGGNEQFF.

This clone has only a few counts. The CDR3 coding sequence is TGCGCCAGCAGCTTGTGGGGGGACGAGCAGTACTTC. Translated: CASSLWGDEQYF. V gene TRBV5-1 combines with J gene TRBJ2-7; tentative D call: TRBD2 (6 bases). The CDR3 spans 12 residues. The germline gives CDR1 SGHRS, CDR2 YFSETQ. Trimming stripped 1 base from V and 5 bases from J, with 7 bases between.

The V call is TRBV5-1, the J call TRBJ2-5; weak D call: TRBD2 (7 bases). V was clipped by 4 bases and J by 1 base, with 14 bases between them. The CDR3 covers 15 residues. Per the germline V gene, CDR1 is SGHRS and CDR2 is YFSETQ. CDR3 amino acids: CASSPGASGQETQYF. The CDR3 region has the DNA TGCGCCAGCAGCCCGGGGGCTAGCGGCCAAGAGACCCAGTACTTC.

DNA for the CDR3: TGTGCCAGCAGTTCACCCACCAGGGAACACGAGCAGTACTTC. Encoded protein: CASSSPTREHEQYF. This rearrangement joins TRBV27 to TRBJ2-7, with D perhaps TRBD1 (5 bases). V lost 4 bases and J lost 5, with 15 bases in between. Germline V CDR1 and CDR2: MNHEY, SMNVEV (reference sequence). The CDR3 has 14 residues.

The chain employs TRBV11-2 and TRBJ2-3; 9 nucleotides agree with TRBD2. The CDR3 consists of 17 residues. Trimming took 1 base from V and 4 from J; bases not matched to a gene: 9. CDR1 is SGHAT and CDR2 is FQNNGV in the germline V gene. CDR3 sequence: CASSLANVAGGPDTQYF. The CDR3 DNA is TGTGCCAGCAGCTTAGCCAATGTTGCGGGAGGGCCAGATACGCAGTATTTT.